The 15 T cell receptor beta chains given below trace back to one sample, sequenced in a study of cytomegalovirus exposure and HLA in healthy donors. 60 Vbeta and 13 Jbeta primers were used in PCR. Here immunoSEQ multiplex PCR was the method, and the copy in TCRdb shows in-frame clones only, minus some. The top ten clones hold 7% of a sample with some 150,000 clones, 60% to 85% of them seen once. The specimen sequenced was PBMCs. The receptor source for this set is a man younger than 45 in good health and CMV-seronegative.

The CDR3 loop is CASTKSGVEQFF. The CDR3 DNA reads as TGTGCCAGCACCAAGTCGGGAGTTGAGCAGTTCTTC. This rearrangement joins TRBV2 to TRBJ2-1; D may be TRBD2 (6 bases). CDR1 is SNHLY and CDR2 is FYNNEI in the germline V gene. Between the trimmed V and J ends, which lost 7 bases and 9 bases, there was a span of 13 bases. CDR3 length: 12 amino acids.

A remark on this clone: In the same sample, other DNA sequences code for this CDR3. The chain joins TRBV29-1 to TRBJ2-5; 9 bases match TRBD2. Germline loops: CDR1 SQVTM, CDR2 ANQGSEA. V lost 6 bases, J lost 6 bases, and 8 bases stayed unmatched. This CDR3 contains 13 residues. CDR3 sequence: CSVALAGGQTQYF. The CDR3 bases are TGCAGCGTAGCCCTGGCGGGAGGGCAGACCCAGTACTTC.

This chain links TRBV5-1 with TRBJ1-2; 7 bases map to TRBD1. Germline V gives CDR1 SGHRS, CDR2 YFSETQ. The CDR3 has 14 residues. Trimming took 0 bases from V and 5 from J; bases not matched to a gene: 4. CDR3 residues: CASSLAGTEYGYTF. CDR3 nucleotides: TGCGCCAGCAGCTTGGCCGGGACAGAGTATGGCTACACCTTC.

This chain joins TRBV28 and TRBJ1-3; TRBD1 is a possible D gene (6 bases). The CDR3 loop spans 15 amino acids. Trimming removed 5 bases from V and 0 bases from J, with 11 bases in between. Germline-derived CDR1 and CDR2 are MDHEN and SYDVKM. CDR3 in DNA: TGTGCCAGCAGTCAGGGGCCATACTCTGGAAACACCATATATTTT. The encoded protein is CASSQGPYSGNTIYF.

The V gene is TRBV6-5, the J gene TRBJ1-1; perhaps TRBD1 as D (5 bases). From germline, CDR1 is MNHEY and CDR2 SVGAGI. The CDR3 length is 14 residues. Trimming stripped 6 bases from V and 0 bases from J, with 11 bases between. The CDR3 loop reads CASSSGGMNTEAFF. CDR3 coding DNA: TGTGCCAGCAGCTCCGGGGGTATGAACACTGAAGCTTTCTTT.

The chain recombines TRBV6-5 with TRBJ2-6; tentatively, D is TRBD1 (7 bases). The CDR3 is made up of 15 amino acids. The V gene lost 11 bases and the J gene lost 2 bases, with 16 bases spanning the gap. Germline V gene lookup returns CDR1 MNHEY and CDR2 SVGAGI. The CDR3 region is CAAQGGAAGANVLTF. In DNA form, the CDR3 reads TGTGCCGCCCAGGGGGGAGCAGCTGGGGCCAACGTCCTGACTTTC.

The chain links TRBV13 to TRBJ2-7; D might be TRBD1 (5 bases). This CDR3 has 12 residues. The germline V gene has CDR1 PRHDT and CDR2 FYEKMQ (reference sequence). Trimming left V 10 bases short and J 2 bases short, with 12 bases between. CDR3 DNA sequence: TGTGCCACAAACAGGATTGCCTACGAGCAGTACTTC. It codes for CATNRIAYEQYF.

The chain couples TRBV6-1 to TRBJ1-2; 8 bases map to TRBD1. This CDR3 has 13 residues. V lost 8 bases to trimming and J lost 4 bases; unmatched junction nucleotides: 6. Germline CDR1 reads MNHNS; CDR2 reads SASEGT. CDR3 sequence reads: CASRTGTTYGYTF. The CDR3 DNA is TGTGCCAGCCGGACAGGGACGACCTATGGCTACACCTTC.

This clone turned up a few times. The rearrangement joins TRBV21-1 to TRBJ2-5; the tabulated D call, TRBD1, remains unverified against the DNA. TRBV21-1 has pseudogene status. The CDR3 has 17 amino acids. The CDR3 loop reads CASSKARDRPSQETQYF. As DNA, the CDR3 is TGTGCCAGCAGCAAAGCGAGGGACAGGCCGAGCCAAGAGACCCAGTACTTC.

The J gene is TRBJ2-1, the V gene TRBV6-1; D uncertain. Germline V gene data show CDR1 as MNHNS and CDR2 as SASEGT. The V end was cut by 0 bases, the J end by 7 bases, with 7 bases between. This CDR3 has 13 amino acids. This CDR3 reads CASSEARLNEQFF. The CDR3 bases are TGTGCCAGCAGTGAAGCCCGGTTAAATGAGCAGTTCTTC.

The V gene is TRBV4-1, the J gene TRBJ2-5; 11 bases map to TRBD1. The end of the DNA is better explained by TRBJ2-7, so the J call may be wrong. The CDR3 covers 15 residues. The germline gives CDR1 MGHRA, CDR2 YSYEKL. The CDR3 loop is CASSQVGQGASEQYF. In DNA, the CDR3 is TGCGCCAGCAGCCAAGTCGGACAGGGGGCTAGCGAGCAGTACTTC.

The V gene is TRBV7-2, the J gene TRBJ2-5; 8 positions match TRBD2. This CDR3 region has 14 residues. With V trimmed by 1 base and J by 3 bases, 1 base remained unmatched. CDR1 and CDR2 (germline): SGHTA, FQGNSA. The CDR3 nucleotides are TGTGCCAGCAGCTTAGAACTAGCGGAAGAGACCCAGTACTTC. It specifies CASSLELAEETQYF.

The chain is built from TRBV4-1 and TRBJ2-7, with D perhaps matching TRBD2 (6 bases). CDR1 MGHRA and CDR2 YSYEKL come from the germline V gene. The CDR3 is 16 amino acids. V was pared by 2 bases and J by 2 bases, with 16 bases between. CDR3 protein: CASSQWGDERTYEQYF. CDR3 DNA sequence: TGCGCCAGCAGCCAATGGGGGGATGAAAGAACCTACGAGCAGTACTTC.

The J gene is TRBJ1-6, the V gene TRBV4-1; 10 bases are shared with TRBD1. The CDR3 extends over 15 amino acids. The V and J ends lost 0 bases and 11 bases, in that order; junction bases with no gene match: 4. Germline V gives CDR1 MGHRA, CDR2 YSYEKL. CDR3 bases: TGCGCCAGCAGCCAAGATCCCGGACAGGGGGCACCCCTCCACTTT. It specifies CASSQDPGQGAPLHF.

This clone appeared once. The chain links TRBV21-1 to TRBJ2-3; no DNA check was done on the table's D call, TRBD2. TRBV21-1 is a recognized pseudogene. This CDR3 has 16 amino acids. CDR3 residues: CASSKEGGANTDTQYF. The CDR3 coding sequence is TGTGCCAGCAGCAAAGAGGGCGGGGCAAACACAGATACGCAGTATTTT.